These 16 T cell receptor beta chains originate from one sample sequenced in a study of shared clonotypes between healthy human individuals. Terminally differentiated effector memory CD45RA+ cells were left out of the naive CD8 fraction, which was CD45RO-negative and positively selected for CCR7. Clones were sequenced by immunoSEQ multiplex PCR, and TCRdb holds only the in-frame ones, with some missing. The sample records 2 million to 2.5 million clones, approximately 94% being singletons. The material sequenced was naive CD8+ T cells sorted from blood. The receptors stem from a young man in good health.

The gene calls are TRBV4-1 and TRBJ2-1, with D perhaps matching TRBD2 (6 bases). This CDR3 spans 13 amino acids. With 1 base removed from V and 6 bases from J, the gap between germline ends came to 7 bases. CDR1 and CDR2 (germline): MGHRA, YSYEKL. The chain's CDR3 is CASSQAGVNEQFF. Written as DNA, the CDR3 is TGCGCCAGCAGCCAAGCGGGGGTCAATGAGCAGTTCTTC.

The CDR3 is CASSLYGAEETQYF. DNA for the CDR3: TGTGCCAGCAGCTTATACGGGGCGGAAGAGACCCAGTACTTC. This chain uses TRBV7-9 with TRBJ2-5, with D perhaps being TRBD1 or TRBD2 (5 bases each). Trimming cost V 2 bases and J 3 bases, with 10 bases left between them. The length of the CDR3 is 14 residues. Germline V gives CDR1 SEHNR, CDR2 FQNEAQ (reference sequence).

The chain joins TRBV4-3 to TRBJ2-1, with 8 bases lining up with TRBD2. V dropped 0 bases and J dropped 4; count of bases not matched to a gene: 5. The V gene's germline CDR1 is LGHNA and CDR2 YSLEER. The CDR3 is made up of 16 amino acids. In DNA form, the CDR3 reads TGCGCCAGCAGCCAAGAGGGGGCTAGCGGGTACAATGAGCAGTTCTTC. Protein: CASSQEGASGYNEQFF.

J is TRBJ1-2 and V is TRBV30, with D unclear. Trimming cost V 0 bases and J 6 bases, with 14 bases left between them. The CDR3 is made up of 14 amino acids. The germline CDR1 and CDR2 sequences are GTSNPN and SVGIG (reference sequence). CDR3: CAWSVPRSGDGYTF. The CDR3 DNA sequence: TGTGCCTGGAGTGTACCCCGTTCGGGAGATGGCTACACCTTC.

The chain links TRBV30 to TRBJ2-3, with 8 bases lining up with TRBD2. The ends lost 7 bases at V and 1 base at J; junction bases unmatched: 7. CDR3 length: 14 residues. The germline gives CDR1 GTSNPN, CDR2 SVGIG (reference sequence). DNA of the CDR3: TGTGCCTTCTTCGGGACTAGAGGCACAGATACGCAGTATTTT. This codes for CAFFGTRGTDTQYF.

This sequence joins TRBV6-5 and TRBJ1-2; D may be TRBD1 (5 bases). Germline loops: CDR1 MNHEY, CDR2 SVGAGI. V was pared by 0 bases and J by 6 bases, with 14 bases between. The CDR3 is made up of 15 amino acids. Written as DNA, the CDR3 is TGTGCCAGCAGTTACTCGATCTTGGGGGGGGATGGCTACACCTTC. Amino acid sequence: CASSYSILGGDGYTF.

The chain employs TRBV4-1 and TRBJ2-7; D unclear. Trimming removed 2 bases at V and 1 base at J, with 9 bases between. This CDR3 has 14 amino acids. Per germline, CDR1 MGHRA and CDR2 YSYEKL. In DNA, the CDR3 is TGCGCCAGCAGCCAATCCCATGGGTCCTACGAGCAGTACTTC. This codes for CASSQSHGSYEQYF.

To note about this clone: The same CDR3 also results from other DNA sequences found in this sample. V is TRBV9 and J is TRBJ2-1, with D perhaps matching TRBD1 or TRBD2 (6 bases each). This CDR3 is 15 amino acids long. The V end was cut by 0 bases, the J end by 4 bases, with 11 bases between. CDR1 and CDR2 from the germline V gene are SGDLS and YYNGEE. As DNA, the CDR3 is TGTGCCAGCAGCGTAGCCGGGGGCGGGTACAATGAGCAGTTCTTC. It specifies CASSVAGGGYNEQFF.

This chain connects TRBV2 to TRBJ1-6, with D possibly TRBD1 on 6 matching bases. The CDR3 is made up of 15 amino acids. Deletions cut 5 bases from V and 7 bases from J, with 15 bases between. Germline V gene lookup returns CDR1 SNHLY and CDR2 FYNNEI. The CDR3 reads CASSYTGLGNSPLHF. CDR3 nucleotide sequence: TGTGCCAGCAGTTATACAGGGTTGGGGAATTCACCCCTCCACTTT.

In nucleotides, the CDR3 is TGTGCCAGCAGTTACAGAGTAGCGGAGACCCAGTACTTC. Protein: CASSYRVAETQYF. The J gene is TRBJ2-5, the V gene TRBV6-6; weak D call: TRBD2 (5 bases). The germline gives CDR1 MNHNY, CDR2 SVGAGI (reference sequence). There are 13 residues in the CDR3. The ends were cut back, 2 bases at V and 5 bases at J, with 9 bases in the middle.

The CDR3 DNA follows: TGTGCCAGCAGTTTGGGACAGGGCGAGGGCTACACCTTC. Protein: CASSLGQGEGYTF. This chain uses TRBV6-5 with TRBJ1-2; 9 nucleotides match TRBD1. CDR1 MNHEY and CDR2 SVGAGI come from the germline V gene. The CDR3 totals 13 residues. The V gene end was trimmed by 4 bases and the J gene end by 8 bases; junction bases not matched to a gene: 5.

The V gene is TRBV7-8, the J gene TRBJ2-1; 8 nucleotides agree with TRBD2. Per germline, CDR1 SGHVS and CDR2 FQNEAQ. The CDR3 covers 15 residues. V shed 5 bases and J 3 bases; nucleotides not matched to a gene: 6. In DNA form, the CDR3 reads TGTGCCAGCAGCCCCTCAGCGGGAGTCTACAATGAGCAGTTCTTC. Its translation: CASSPSAGVYNEQFF.

Points on this clone: The sample carries other DNA sequences with the same CDR3. The chain links TRBV9 to TRBJ2-1; 7 nucleotides match TRBD2. Looked up from germline, CDR1 is SGDLS and CDR2 is YYNGEE. This CDR3 has 14 amino acids. V shed 3 bases, J shed 2 bases, and the junction held 2 bases outside the gene matches. The CDR3 sequence: CASSGGLPYNEQFF. CDR3 bases: TGTGCCAGCAGCGGGGGACTACCCTACAATGAGCAGTTCTTC.

The genes are TRBV6-5 and TRBJ2-3, with 9 positions matching TRBD2. Germline V gene data show CDR1 as MNHEY and CDR2 as SVGAGI. This CDR3 has 15 residues. The V gene end was trimmed by 6 bases and the J gene end by 4 bases; junction bases not matched to a gene: 8. The CDR3 protein is CASSPGLALADTQYF. DNA for the CDR3: TGTGCCAGCAGCCCCGGACTAGCGCTTGCAGATACGCAGTATTTT.

The CDR3 spells CASSQDLWAGRIGELFF. CDR3 in DNA: TGCGCCAGCAGCCAAGACCTCTGGGCGGGACGGATCGGGGAGCTGTTTTTT. The rearrangement uses TRBV4-1 and TRBJ2-2, with a possible D match to TRBD2 (6 bases). Trimming shortened V by 0 bases and J by 7 bases, and 18 bases separated the two germline ends. CDR1 is MGHRA and CDR2 is YSYEKL in the germline V gene. The length of the CDR3 is 17 residues.

The rearrangement joins TRBV27 to TRBJ1-1, with unresolved D. CDR3 length: 13 residues. V lost 5 bases and J lost 8, with 15 bases in between. Germline CDR1 and CDR2: MNHEY and SMNVEV (reference sequence). The CDR3 region has the DNA TGTGCCAGCAGTAGTTGGAATAAAGCGGAAGCTTTCTTT. Encoded protein: CASSSWNKAEAFF.